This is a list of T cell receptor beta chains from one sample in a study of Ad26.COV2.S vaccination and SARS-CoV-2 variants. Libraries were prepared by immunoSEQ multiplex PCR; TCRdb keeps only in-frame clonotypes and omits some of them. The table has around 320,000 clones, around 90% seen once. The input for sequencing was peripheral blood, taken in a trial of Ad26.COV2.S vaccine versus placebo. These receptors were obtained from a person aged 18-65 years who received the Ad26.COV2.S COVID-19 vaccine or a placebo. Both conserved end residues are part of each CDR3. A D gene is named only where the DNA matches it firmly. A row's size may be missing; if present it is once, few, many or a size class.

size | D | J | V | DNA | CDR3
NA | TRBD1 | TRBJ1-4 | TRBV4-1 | TGCGCCAGCAGCCCGGACAGGGTGAATGAAAAACTGTTTTTT | CASSPDRVNEKLFF
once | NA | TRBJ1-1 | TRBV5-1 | TGCGCCAGCAGCTTGGATAGGGATGGTGAAGCTTTCTTT | CASSLDRDGEAFF
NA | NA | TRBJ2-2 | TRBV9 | TGTGCCAGCAGCGTGAGCCCCCACTGGAACACCGGGGAGCTGTTTTTT | CASSVSPHWNTGELFF
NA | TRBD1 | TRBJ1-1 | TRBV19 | TGTGCCAGTAGGGACGTGGCAGGGGGGGACACTGAAGCTTTCTTT | CASRDVAGGDTEAFF
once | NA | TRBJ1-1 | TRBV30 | TGTGCCTGGAGTGTGGGCAAGGCCACTGAAGCTTTCTTT | CAWSVGKATEAFF
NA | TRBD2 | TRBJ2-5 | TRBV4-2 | TGTGCCAGCAGCCAAGTGGGGAGTAGCGGGGGGCCCCAAGAGACCCAGTACTTC | CASSQVGSSGGPQETQYF
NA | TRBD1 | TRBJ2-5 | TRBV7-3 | TGTGCCAGCAGCTTAAACAGGGGCGAGACCCAGTACTTC | CASSLNRGETQYF
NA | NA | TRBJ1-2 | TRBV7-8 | TGTGCCAGCAGCTTAGTCTCCTGGCGGTATGGCTACACCTTC | CASSLVSWRYGYTF
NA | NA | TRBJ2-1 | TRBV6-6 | TGTGCCAGTGTAGGAAGGACGATTGATGAGCAGTTCTTC | CASVGRTIDEQFF
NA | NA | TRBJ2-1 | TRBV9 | TGTGCCAGCAGCGTAGCCAGTGAGCAGTTCTTC | CASSVASEQFF
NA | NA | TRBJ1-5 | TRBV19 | TGTGCCAGTAGTATCCGACGAGGGGATCAGCCCCAGCATTTT | CASSIRRGDQPQHF
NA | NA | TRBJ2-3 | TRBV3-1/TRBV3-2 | TGTGCCAGCAGCCGAATAGCAGGAGATACGCAGTATTTT | CASSRIAGDTQYF
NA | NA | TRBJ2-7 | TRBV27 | TGTGCCACCAGGGGTCCAGGCCCTCGGTACGAGCAGTACTTC | CATRGPGPRYEQYF
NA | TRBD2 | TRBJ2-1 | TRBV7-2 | TGTGCCAGCAGCTTAGCTGGGGGGGGCTCCTACAATGAGCAGTTCTTC | CASSLAGGGSYNEQFF
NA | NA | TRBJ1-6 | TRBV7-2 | TGTGCCAGCAGCTTGGAGGGGTACAGCTCCTATAATTCACCCCTCCACTTT | CASSLEGYSSYNSPLHF
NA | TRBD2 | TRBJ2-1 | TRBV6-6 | TGTGCCAGCAGCCAATTCGGGGGGGACAACAATGAGCAGTTCTTC | CASSQFGGDNNEQFF
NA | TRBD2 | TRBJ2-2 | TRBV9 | TGTGCCAGCAGCGTAGTGGCTAGCGGGTCGAACACCGGGGAGCTGTTTTTT | CASSVVASGSNTGELFF
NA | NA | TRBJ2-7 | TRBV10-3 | TGTGCCATCGGGTGGGACATCGCCTACGAGCAGTACTTC | CAIGWDIAYEQYF
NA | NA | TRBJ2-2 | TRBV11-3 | TGTGCCAGCAGCTTAGAGGAGGGTGCCGGGGAGCTGTTTTTT | CASSLEEGAGELFF
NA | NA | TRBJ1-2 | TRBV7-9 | TGTGCCAGCAGCTTATTCCCGGGGTCGGATGGCTACACCTTC | CASSLFPGSDGYTF
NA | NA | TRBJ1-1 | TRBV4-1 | TGCGCCAGCAGCCAACTGGACACCTCGAACACTGAAGCTTTCTTT | CASSQLDTSNTEAFF
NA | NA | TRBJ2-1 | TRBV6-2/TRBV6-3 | TGTGCCAGCAGTGAGGTTGGCGGGGCAGACAATGAGCAGTTCTTC | CASSEVGGADNEQFF
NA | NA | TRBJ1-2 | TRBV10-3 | TGTGCCATCAGTGAGGATACAGGGTCGGCTGGCTACACCTTC | CAISEDTGSAGYTF
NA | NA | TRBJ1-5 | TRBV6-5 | TGTGCCAGCAGCCTGGGCTCTTATCAGCCCCAGCATTTT | CASSLGSYQPQHF